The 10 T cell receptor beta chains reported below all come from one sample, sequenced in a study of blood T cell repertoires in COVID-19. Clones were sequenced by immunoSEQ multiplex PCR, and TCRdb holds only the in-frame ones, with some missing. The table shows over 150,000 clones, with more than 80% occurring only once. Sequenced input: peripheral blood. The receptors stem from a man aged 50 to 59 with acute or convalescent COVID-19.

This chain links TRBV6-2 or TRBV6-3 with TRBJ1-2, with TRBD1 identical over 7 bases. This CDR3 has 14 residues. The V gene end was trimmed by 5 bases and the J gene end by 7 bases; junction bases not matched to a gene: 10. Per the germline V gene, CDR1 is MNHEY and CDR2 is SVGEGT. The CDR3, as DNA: TGTGCCAGCAGTCCCCCAACAGGGGCGCGTGGCTACACCTTC. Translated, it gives CASSPPTGARGYTF.

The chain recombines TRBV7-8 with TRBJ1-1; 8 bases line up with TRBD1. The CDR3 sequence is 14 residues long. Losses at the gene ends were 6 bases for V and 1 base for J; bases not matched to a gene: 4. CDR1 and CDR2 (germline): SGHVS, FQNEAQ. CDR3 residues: CASRLQGANTEAFF. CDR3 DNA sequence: TGTGCCAGCAGACTCCAGGGGGCGAACACTGAAGCTTTCTTT.

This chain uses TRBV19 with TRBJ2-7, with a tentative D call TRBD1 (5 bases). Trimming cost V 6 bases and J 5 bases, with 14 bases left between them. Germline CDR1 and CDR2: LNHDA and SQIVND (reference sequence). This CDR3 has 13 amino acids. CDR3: CASRQNRIHEQYF. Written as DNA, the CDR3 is TGTGCCAGTAGGCAAAACAGGATCCACGAGCAGTACTTC.

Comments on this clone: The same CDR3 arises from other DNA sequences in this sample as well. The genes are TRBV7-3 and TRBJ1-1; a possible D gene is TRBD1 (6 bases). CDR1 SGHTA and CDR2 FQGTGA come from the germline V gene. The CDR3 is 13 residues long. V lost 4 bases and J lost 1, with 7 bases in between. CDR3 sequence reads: CASSSGQNTEAFF. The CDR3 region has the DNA TGTGCCAGCAGCTCGGGACAGAACACTGAAGCTTTCTTT.

CDR3 sequence: CASSSVMDTGELFF. In DNA, the CDR3 is TGTGCCAGCAGCTCAGTTATGGACACCGGGGAGCTGTTTTTT. The chain has TRBV7-3 and TRBJ2-2; D is unclear. This CDR3 region has 14 residues. V was shortened by 4 bases and J by 3 bases, with 9 bases between the two germline ends. In germline, CDR1 is SGHTA, CDR2 FQGTGA.

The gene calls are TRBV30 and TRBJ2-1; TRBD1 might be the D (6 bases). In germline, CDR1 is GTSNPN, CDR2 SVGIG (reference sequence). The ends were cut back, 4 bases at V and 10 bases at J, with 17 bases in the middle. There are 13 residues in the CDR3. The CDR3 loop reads CAWIRIRGREQFF. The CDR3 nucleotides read TGTGCCTGGATCAGGATCAGGGGCCGAGAGCAGTTCTTC.

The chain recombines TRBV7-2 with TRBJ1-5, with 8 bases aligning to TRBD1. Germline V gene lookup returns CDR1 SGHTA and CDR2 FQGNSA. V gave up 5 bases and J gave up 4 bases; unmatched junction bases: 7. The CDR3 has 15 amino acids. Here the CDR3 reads CASSLSDRVNQPQHF. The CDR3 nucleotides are TGTGCCAGCAGCCTCTCGGACAGGGTGAATCAGCCCCAGCATTTT.

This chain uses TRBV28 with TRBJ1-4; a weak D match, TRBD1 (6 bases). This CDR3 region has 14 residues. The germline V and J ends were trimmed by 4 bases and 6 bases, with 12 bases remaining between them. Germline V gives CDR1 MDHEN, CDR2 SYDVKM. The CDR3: CASSSGGHDEKLFF. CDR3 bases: TGTGCCAGCAGTTCGGGGGGGCACGATGAAAAACTGTTTTTT. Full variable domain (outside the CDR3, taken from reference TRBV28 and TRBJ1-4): DVKVTQSSRYLVKRTGEKVFLECVQDMDHENMFWYRQDPGLGLRLIYFSYDVKMKEKGDIPEGYSVSREKKERFSLILESASTNQTSMYLCASSSGGHDEKLFFGSGTQLSVL.

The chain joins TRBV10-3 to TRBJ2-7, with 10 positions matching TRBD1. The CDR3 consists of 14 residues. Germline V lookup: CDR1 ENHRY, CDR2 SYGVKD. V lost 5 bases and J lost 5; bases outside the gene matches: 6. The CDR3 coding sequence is TGTGCCATCAGTAGACAGGGGGCTCTCCACGAGCAGTACTTC. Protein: CAISRQGALHEQYF.

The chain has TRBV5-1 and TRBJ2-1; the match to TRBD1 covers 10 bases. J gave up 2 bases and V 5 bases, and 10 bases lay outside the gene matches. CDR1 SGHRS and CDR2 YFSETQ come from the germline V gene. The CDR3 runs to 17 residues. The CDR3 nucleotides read TGCGCCAGCAGTTGGGGCACCGGGACAGGGGCCTACAATGAGCAGTTCTTC. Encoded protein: CASSWGTGTGAYNEQFF.